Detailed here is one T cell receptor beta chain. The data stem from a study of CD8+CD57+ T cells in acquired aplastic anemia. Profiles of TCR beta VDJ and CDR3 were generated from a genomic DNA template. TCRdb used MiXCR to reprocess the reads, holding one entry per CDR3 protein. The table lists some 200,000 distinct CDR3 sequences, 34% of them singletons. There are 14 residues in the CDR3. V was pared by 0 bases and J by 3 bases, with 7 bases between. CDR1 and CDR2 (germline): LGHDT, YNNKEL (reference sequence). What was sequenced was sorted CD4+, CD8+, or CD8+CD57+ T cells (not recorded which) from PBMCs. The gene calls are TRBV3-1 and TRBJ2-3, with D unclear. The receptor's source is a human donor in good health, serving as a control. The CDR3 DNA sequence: TGTGCCAGCAGCCAAGATGCCCAAACAGATACGCAGTATTTT. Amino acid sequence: CASSQDAQTDTQYF.